This entry describes one TCR beta chain. This clone was observed a few times. It has no known antigen specificity. Base-call qualities are not available, and no considerably larger clone is one nucleotide away. There are 15 amino acids in the CDR3, from cysteine to phenylalanine inclusive. The DNA shown is the 45-base CDR3, in frame from base 1. CDR1 and CDR2 (SGHNT, YYREEE) derive from the germline V gene (reference sequence). V is trimmed back by 0 bases and J by 10 bases, and the junction contains 12 bases that no gene match accounts for. The cohort was made up of about 610 healthy bone marrow donors. Cohort members were all nominally healthy when sampled, although unrecorded immune exposures were likely present. The donor was CMV seronegative and belonged to the group of more than 300 seronegative cohort members. Each donor provided a peripheral blood sample, and peripheral blood mononuclear cells were used for TCR beta sequencing. Genomic DNA was extracted from the blood cell samples with the Qiagen DNeasy Blood Extraction Kit.

These data originate in a study of cytomegalovirus exposure and HLA in healthy donors listed by TCRdb under 2017. Regarding the research as a whole: An earlier analysis of some 550 of the donors reported roughly 270 Gb of sequence data and about 100 million unique TCR beta sequences from some 180 million T cells. About five DR-DQ haplotypes were treated as single units for association and clustering because of strong linkage in the cohort. To decide whether each TCR beta V gene segment behaved as functional or pseudogenic, an earlier analysis of fewer than 750 of the donors relied on high-throughput TCR beta sequencing. In a later analysis, previously published TCR beta repertoires from 500 to 750 donors were re-analyzed and high-resolution HLA genotyping was added so that TCR occurrence patterns could be studied. A later genetic analysis used genome-wide SNP genotypes for 398 of the 666 donors, treating that subset as a discovery cohort. Rather than drawing on any new phenotypic data, the later analysis identified candidate immune exposures from TCR beta sequences and the way those sequences occurred across donors. The genetic ancestry cluster associated with self-reported Caucasian donors included roughly four fifths of the 398 genotyped donors. HLA typing covered class I and class II loci at four-digit resolution. Besides the first cohort of 550 to 750 subjects, a separate validation cohort made up of around 120 different subjects was used. The study profiled the T cell repertoires of under 850 subjects by immunosequencing and related them to cytomegalovirus serostatus. Across roughly 420 genotyped donors of the cohort, an average of roughly 250,000 unique TCR beta nucleotide sequences per donor were sequenced, and 15% to 20% of those sequences were non-productive. The study combined high-throughput TCR immunosequencing, statistical association of individual TCRs with disease status, and machine learning to predict cytomegalovirus infection status. Typing coverage varied by locus: about 629-630 donors for A, B, C, DRB1 and DQB1; roughly 520 for DQA1; approximately 610 for DPA1; 450 to 480 for DPB1. An early release covering over 500 HLA-typed donors comprised about 320 gigabases of sequencing data and 85 million to 100 million unique TCR sequences. Every discovery cohort repertoire had been produced on one sequencing platform. The aim of the study was to test whether cataloging public T cell receptors could identify signatures of past pathogen exposure. Donor age, sex, ethnicity and CMV serostatus were compiled together with the repertoire data. Findings and caveats that apply to the study as a whole: In a later genetic analysis, fewer N-insertions in productive TCRs were reported among donors in an Asian-associated ancestry cluster than the approximately 670-donor mean. A later genetic analysis associated a missense DCLRE1C variant with V-gene and J-gene trimming of TCR beta chains, and an independent cohort replicated the association. Across donors, most TCR sequences were observed very rarely, whereas some public TCRs were present in many individuals. Strong co-occurrence of HLA alleles, especially DR and DQ, made assigning TCR associations to individual alleles difficult. Compared with equally common non-associated chains, HLA-associated TCR beta chains in a later analysis were more clonally expanded and had lower generation probabilities. About 17 rarely observed V segments, including chromosome 9 orphons, were excluded from the earlier analysis of a few hundred of the donors because counts were too low. Because HLA typing was unavailable for some donors at each locus, only the typed subset was used in association tests. A further reported finding was that TCR beta sequences accurately predicted the HLA-A and HLA-B alleles for most subjects in the first cohort. Presence/absence analyses assumed roughly uniform sequencing depth across donors, an assumption that may not hold. In this cohort, only TCR beta chains were sequenced, and detectable features were limited by the absence of alpha or paired-chain data. The study gave a list of about 160 TCR beta chains associated with cytomegalovirus. Most CMV-associated TCR beta chains appeared to be HLA-restricted in a later analysis, and the HLA associations seemed to be driven largely by CMV exposure. A later analysis found that TCR association rates varied across HLA loci, with DRB1 alleles showing the most associated TCRs and HLA-C alleles the fewest. The only immune exposure information available for the cohort was CMV serostatus. Linkage disequilibrium might explain the correlated functional status among segregating V segments, but an unknown experimental factor could not be ruled out. A group of highly shared sequence variants was considered likely to be a technical artifact of the sequencing pipeline. The 87-base-pair reads could not distinguish some IMGT-functional V segments, including TRBV6-2 and TRBV6-3, so those segments were excluded. Several of the top co-occurrence clusters appeared to be linked to parvovirus B19, influenza, CMV and Epstein-Barr virus, according to a later analysis. A few of the identified cytomegalovirus-associated TCR beta chains were confirmed in vitro to be specific for cytomegalovirus antigens. The authors suggested that the approach could potentially be extended to other disease states and immunological phenotypes. In both the original and validation cohorts, the classifier was reported to diagnose cytomegalovirus status with high specificity and sensitivity. Specific HLA alleles were associated with 15,000 to 20,000 TCR beta sequences at a false discovery rate of 0.05 in a later analysis. Broadly in line with IMGT annotations, most TCR beta V segments showed up in productive rearrangements about 87% or about 30% of the time in an earlier analysis of 587 of the donors.

Receptor libraries were prepared by the immunoSEQ multiplex PCR assay. For the multiplex PCR, a mixture combining 60 forward primers for TCR Vbeta segments and 13 reverse primers for TCR Jbeta segments was used. The CDR3 region of rearranged TCR beta genes was amplified from genomic DNA with a multiplex PCR assay. Amplified TCR beta libraries were sequenced as 87-base-pair reads on the Illumina HiSeq System. In the authors' own workflow: In a later analysis, tens of millions of unique TCR beta chains were counted across the 500 to 850 repertoires, and about 10 million of these chains were shared by at least two donors. A nearest-neighbor algorithm error-corrected the raw reads and collapsed the reads into unique sequences, merging closely related sequences to remove PCR and sequencing errors. CDR3 sequences were aligned to IMGT reference sequences to assign V, D and J gene segments. Each retained sequence needed at least a six-nucleotide match to both a V gene segment and a J gene segment. A rearrangement counted as productive if the CDR3 had no stop codons and remained in frame with V and J, and every other rearrangement counted as non-productive. CDR3 was defined by IMGT convention, running from the second conserved V-encoded cysteine to the conserved J-encoded phenylalanine. Sequences without an unambiguous match to a single V gene segment were excluded from the earlier analysis of approximately 560 of the donors. In an earlier analysis of some 590 of the donors, a V segment was called functional when productive rearrangements were above 56.7%, and segregating when the standard deviation between donors exceeded 5%. To diagnose cytomegalovirus status from the catalog of TCR beta chain sequences, a statistical classification framework was built. In a later analysis, TCR nucleotide sequences were compared against IMGT/GENE-DB human TR gene sequences so that V and J genes could be assigned. The TCRdist pipeline was used in a later analysis to assign CDR3 sequences and most-parsimonious VDJ recombination scenarios. A later analysis defined each TCR beta chain by its CDR3 amino acid sequence plus V-gene family, and excluded reads lacking a unique V-gene family. To address suspected cross-contamination and a sequencing artifact, a later analysis removed several hundred highly shared, low-generation-probability nucleotide sequences. In a later analysis, a clonal expansion index for each public chain was calculated from normalized within-repertoire ranks of inferred template counts. A later analysis computed generation probabilities with a VDJ recombination model fitted to out-of-frame rearrangements, and checked the results against IGoR. Hypergeometric tests were used in a later analysis to score TCR-TCR, TCR-HLA and TCR-CMV co-occurrence, with a repertoire-size bias correction applied to the TCR pairs. To estimate false discovery rates, a later analysis permuted the HLA or CMV assignments 20 times. In a later analysis, co-occurring TCRs were grouped using DBSCAN, and TCRdist sequence similarity was added for clustering within HLA-allele-positive subsets. Repertoires with fewer than 30,000 or more than 120,000 public chains were left out of co-occurrence clustering, as were a handful of repertoires with anomalous nucleotide sharing. TCRdb provides this immuneACCESS table in a form limited to in-frame rearrangements. Some clones are lacking; in checked studies, under half of them reflect an unresolved V gene, and why the rest are absent is not known. Clone size and the V and J calls come from that table; the DNA yielded D and trimming. Counted in this sample were over 110,000 clones; around 73% of them appeared once. The top ten clones comprise 1.3% of the sample.

The sample taken for sequencing was PBMCs. The TCR comes from a woman aged 40 to 55 in good health and CMV-seronegative. The chain couples TRBV5-4 to TRBJ1-2; the junction holds 7 bases that match TRBD1. The nucleotide sequence reads as follows: TGTGCCAGCAGCTTGGCCAACCCGACAGGGCAATTCTACACCTTC. Its protein is CASSLANPTGQFYTF.